The sequence of this TCR beta chain was determined in a study of T cell responses to AZD1222 COVID-19 vaccine. TCRdb's table, derived via immunoSEQ multiplex PCR, lists solely in-frame clones and lacks some. The sample consists of tens of thousands of clones, roughly 88% of them appearing once. Germline-derived CDR1 and CDR2 are MGHRA and YSYEKL. V shed 3 bases and J shed 0 bases, with 12 bases lying between them. The length of the CDR3 is 15 residues. The source material was peripheral blood, sampled on day 0 of AZD1222 vaccination. This TCR was recovered from an adult in good health. The chain combines TRBV4-1 with TRBJ2-7; weak D call: TRBD1 (6 bases). The CDR3 loop reads CASSQTRDNSYEQYF. Here the CDR3 DNA reads TGCGCCAGCAGCCAGACACGGGACAACTCCTACGAGCAGTACTTC.